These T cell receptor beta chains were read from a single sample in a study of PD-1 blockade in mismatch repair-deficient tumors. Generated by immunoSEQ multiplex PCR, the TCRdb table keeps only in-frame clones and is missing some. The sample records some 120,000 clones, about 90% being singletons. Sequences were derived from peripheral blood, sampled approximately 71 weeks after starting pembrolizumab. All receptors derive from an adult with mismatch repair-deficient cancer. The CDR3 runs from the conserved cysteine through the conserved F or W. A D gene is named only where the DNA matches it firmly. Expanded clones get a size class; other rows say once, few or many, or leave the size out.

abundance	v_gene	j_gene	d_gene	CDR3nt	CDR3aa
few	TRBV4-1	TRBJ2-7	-	TGCGCCAGCAGCCAAGATGGGTTACAGGGAGAGGACGAGCAGTACTTC	CASSQDGLQGEDEQYF
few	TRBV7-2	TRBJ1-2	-	TGTGCCAGCACCATGGATTATGGCTACACCTTC	CASTMDYGYTF
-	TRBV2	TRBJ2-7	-	TGTGCCAGCATTGGAGGGAACGAGCAGTACTTC	CASIGGNEQYF
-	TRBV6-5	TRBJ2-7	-	TGTGCCAGCAGTTTTAGGGGGAGCGGGTACGAGCAGTACTTC	CASSFRGSGYEQYF
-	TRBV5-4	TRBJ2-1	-	TGTGCCAGCAGCTTGTGGGGAGAAGCTCATAATGAGCAGTTCTTC	CASSLWGEAHNEQFF
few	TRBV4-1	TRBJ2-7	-	TGCGCCAGCAGCCAAAAACTAGGGTCTCCCGGGTACGAGCAGTACTTC	CASSQKLGSPGYEQYF
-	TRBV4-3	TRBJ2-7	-	TGCGCCAGCAGCCAAGACTTTGGGTCCTCCTACGAGCAGTACTTC	CASSQDFGSSYEQYF
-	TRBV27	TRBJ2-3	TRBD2	TGTGCCAGCAGTTTCCTACTAGCGGGGGACACAGATACGCAGTATTTT	CASSFLLAGDTDTQYF
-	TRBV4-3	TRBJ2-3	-	TGCGCCAGCAGCCAGAAGGATACGCAGTATTTT	CASSQKDTQYF
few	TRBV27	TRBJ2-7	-	TGTGCCAGCAGCCGTAGTGGGGGGCACGAGCAGTACTTC	CASSRSGGHEQYF
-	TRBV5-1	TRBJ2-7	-	TGCGCCAGCAGCTTGCGTCCGGACAGCCCTTCCGAGCAGTACTTC	CASSLRPDSPSEQYF
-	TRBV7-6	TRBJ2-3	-	TGTGCCAGCAGCTTTATTGGCTATTCTAGCACAGATACGCAGTATTTT	CASSFIGYSSTDTQYF
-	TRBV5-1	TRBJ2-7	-	TGCGCCAGCAGCTTGCACCCCAGGCGCTCCTACGAGCAGTACTTC	CASSLHPRRSYEQYF
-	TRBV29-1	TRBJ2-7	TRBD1	TGCAGCGTTGTCGGGACAGGGTCCTACGAGCAGTACTTC	CSVVGTGSYEQYF
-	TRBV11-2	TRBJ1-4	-	TGTGCCAGCAGCTTAGATTGGTCTGAAAAACTGTTTTTT	CASSLDWSEKLFF